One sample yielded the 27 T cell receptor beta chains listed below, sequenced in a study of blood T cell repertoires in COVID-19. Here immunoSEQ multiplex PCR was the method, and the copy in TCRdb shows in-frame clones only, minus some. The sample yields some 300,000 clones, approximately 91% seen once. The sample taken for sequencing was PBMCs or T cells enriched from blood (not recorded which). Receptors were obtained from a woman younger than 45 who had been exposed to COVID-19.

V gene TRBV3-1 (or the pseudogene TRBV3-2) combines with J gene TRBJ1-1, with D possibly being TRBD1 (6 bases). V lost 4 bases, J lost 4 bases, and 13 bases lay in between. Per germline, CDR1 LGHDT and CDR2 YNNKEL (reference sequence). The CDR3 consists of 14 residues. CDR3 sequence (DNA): TGTGCCAGCAGCCGGGGGGGGCTGAGCACTGAAGCTTTCTTT. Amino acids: CASSRGGLSTEAFF.

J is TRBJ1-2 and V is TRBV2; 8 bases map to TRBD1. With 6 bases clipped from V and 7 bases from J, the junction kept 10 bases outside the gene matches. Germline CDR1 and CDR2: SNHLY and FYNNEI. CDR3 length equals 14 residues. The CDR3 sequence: CASRRETGEGGYTF. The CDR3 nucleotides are TGTGCCAGCAGGAGAGAGACAGGGGAGGGTGGCTACACCTTC.

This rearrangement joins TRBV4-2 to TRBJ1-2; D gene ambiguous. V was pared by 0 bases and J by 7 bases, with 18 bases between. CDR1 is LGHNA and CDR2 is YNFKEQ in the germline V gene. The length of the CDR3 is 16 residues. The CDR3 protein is CASSQDEVPRSSGYTF. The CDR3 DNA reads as TGTGCCAGCAGCCAAGACGAGGTCCCCCGCAGTTCTGGCTACACCTTC.

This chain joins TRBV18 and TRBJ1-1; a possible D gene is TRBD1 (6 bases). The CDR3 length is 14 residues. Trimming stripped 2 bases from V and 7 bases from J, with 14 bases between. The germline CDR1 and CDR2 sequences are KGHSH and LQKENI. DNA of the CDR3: TGTGCCAGCTCACCAAGGGGGGGGCAAGGTGAAGCTTTCTTT. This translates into CASSPRGGQGEAFF.

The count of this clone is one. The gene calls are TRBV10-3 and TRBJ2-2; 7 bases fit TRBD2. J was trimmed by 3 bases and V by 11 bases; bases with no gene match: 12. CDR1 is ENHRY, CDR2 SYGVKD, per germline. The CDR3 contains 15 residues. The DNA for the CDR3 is TGTGCCTCCCGAAGGGGAGGGGCCGACACCGGGGAGCTGTTTTTT. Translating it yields CASRRGGADTGELFF.

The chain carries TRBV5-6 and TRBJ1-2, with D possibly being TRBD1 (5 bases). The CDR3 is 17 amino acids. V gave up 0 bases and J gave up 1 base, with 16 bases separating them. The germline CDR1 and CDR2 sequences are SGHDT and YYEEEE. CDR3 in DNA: TGTGCCAGCAGCTTGGAATTCCGACAGTCTAATAACTATGGCTACACCTTC. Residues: CASSLEFRQSNNYGYTF.

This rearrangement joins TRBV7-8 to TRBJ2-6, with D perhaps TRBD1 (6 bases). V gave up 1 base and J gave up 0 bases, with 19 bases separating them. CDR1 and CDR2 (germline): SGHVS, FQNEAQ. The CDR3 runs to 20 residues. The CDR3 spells CASSLVRPFRGHSGANVLTF. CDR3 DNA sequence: TGTGCCAGCAGCTTAGTTCGTCCGTTCAGGGGCCACTCTGGGGCCAACGTCCTGACTTTC.

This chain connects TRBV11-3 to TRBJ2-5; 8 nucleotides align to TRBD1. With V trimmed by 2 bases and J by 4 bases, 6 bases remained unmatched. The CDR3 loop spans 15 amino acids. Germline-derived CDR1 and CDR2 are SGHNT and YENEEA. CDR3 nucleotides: TGTGCCAGCAGCTTACAGGGGGCCGGAGGAGAGACCCAGTACTTC. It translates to CASSLQGAGGETQYF.

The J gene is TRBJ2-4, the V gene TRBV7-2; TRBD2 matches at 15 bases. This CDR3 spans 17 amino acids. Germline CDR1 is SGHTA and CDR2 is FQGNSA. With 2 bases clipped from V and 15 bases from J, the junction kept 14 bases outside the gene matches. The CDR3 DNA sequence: TGTGCCAGCAGCTTATCGCCTAGAGGACTAGCGGGGGGGCCTAGGTACTTC. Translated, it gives CASSLSPRGLAGGPRYF.

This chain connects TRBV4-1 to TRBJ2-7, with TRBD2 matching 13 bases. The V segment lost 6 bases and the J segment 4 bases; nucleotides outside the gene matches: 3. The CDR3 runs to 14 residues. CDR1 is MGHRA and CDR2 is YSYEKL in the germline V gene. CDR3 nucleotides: TGCGCCAGCAGGCCGGGACTAGCGGGGTACGAGCAGTACTTC. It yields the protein CASRPGLAGYEQYF.

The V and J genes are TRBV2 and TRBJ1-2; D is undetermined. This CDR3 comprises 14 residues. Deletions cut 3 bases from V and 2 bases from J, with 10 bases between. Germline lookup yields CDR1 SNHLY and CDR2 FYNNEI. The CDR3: CASSERAQNYGYTF. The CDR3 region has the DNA TGTGCCAGCAGTGAGCGGGCTCAGAACTATGGCTACACCTTC.

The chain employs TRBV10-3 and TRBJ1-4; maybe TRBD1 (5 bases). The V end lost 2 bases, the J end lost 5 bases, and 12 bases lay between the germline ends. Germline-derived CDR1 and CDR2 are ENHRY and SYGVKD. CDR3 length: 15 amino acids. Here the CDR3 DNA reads TGTGCCATCAGTGAGAAGGAGGGACCAAATGAAAAACTGTTTTTT. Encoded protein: CAISEKEGPNEKLFF.

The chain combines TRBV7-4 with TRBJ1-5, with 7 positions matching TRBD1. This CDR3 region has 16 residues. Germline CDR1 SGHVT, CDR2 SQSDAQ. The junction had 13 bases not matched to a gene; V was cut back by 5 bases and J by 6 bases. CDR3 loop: CASSPSETGIGQPQHF. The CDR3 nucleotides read TGTGCCAGCAGCCCCTCTGAGACAGGGATCGGTCAGCCCCAGCATTTT.

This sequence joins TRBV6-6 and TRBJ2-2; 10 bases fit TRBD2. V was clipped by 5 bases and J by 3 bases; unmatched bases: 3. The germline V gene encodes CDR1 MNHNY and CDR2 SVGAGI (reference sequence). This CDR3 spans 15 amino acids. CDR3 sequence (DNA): TGTGCCAGCAGTGCAGCGGGGGGGGACACCGGGGAGCTGTTTTTT. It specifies CASSAAGGDTGELFF.

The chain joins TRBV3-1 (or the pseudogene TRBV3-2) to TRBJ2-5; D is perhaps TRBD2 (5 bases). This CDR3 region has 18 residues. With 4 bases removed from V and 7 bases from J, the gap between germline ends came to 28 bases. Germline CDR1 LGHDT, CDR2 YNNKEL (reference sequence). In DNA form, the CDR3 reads TGTGCCAGCAGCCTAGGGATTGGATTTAGCGCGGTACGTTTGACCCAGTACTTC. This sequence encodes CASSLGIGFSAVRLTQYF.

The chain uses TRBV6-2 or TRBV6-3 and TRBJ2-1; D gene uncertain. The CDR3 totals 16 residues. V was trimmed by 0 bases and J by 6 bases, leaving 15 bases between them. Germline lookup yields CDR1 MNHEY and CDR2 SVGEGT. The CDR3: CASSYSSAPGINEQFF. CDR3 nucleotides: TGTGCCAGCAGTTACTCGAGTGCACCGGGTATCAATGAGCAGTTCTTC.

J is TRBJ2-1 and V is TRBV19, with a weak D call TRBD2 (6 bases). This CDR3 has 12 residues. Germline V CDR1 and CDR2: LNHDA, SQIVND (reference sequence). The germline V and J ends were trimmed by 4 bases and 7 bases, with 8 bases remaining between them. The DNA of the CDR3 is TGTGCCAGTAGTAAGGAGGGGAATGAGCAGTTCTTC. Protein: CASSKEGNEQFF.

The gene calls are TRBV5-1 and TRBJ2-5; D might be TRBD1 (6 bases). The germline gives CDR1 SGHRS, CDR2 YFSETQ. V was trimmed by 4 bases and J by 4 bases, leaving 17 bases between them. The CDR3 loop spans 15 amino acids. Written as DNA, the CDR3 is TGCGCCAGCAGCCCCTACAACAGGGCGGGAGAGACCCAGTACTTC. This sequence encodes CASSPYNRAGETQYF.

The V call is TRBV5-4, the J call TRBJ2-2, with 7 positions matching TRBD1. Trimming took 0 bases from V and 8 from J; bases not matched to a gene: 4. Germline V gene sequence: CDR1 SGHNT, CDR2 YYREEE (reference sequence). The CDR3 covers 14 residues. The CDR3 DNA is TGTGCCAGCAGCTTGGACAGGGGTGCTGGGGAGCTGTTTTTT. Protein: CASSLDRGAGELFF.

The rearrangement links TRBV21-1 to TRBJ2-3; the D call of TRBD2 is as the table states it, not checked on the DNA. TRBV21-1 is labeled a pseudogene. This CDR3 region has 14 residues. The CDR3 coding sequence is TGTGCCAGCATCGGTGGGGGGTTCACAGATACGCAGTATTTT. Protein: CASIGGGFTDTQYF.

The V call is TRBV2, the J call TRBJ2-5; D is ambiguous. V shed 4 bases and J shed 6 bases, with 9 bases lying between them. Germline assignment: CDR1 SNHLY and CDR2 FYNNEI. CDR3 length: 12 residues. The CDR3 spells CASSAARQTQYF. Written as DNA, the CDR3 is TGTGCCAGCAGTGCAGCGAGGCAGACCCAGTACTTC.

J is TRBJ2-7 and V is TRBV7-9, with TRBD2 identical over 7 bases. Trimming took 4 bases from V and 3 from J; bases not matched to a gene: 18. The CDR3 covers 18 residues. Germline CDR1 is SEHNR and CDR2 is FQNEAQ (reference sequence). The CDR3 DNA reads TGTGCCAGCAGCTCCACCGGGACCTGGGGGGGATCGCTCTACGAGCAGTACTTC. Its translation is CASSSTGTWGGSLYEQYF.

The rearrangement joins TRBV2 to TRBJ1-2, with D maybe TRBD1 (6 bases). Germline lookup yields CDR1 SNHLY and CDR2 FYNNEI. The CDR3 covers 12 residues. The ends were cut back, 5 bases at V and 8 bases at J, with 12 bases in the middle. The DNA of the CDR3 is TGTGCCAGCAGTCGACAGGCCTCAGGCTACACCTTC. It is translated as CASSRQASGYTF.

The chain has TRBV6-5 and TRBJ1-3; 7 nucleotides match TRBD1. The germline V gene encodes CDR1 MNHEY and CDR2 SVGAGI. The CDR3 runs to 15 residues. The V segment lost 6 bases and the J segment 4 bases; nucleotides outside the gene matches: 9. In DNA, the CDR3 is TGTGCCAGCAGCGGCCCGGGACAGCTAGGAAACACCATATATTTT. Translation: CASSGPGQLGNTIYF.

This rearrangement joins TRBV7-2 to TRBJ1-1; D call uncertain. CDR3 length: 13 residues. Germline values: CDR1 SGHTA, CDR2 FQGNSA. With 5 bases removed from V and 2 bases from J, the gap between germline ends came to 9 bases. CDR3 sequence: CASSDGDNTEAFF. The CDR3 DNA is TGTGCCAGCAGCGACGGGGATAACACTGAAGCTTTCTTT.

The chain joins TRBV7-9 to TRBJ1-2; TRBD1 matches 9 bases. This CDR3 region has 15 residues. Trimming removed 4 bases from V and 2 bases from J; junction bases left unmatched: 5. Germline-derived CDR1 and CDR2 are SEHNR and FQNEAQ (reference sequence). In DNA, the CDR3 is TGTGCCAGCAGCTCCGGACAGGGGACAAACTATGGCTACACCTTC. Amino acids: CASSSGQGTNYGYTF.

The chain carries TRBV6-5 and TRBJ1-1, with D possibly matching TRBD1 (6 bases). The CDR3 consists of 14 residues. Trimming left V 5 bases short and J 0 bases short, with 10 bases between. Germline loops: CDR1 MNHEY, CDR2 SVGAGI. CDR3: CASSLRTVNTEAFF. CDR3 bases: TGTGCCAGCAGTCTCCGGACAGTGAACACTGAAGCTTTCTTT.